This T cell receptor beta chain was sequenced in a study of PD-1 blockade in classical Hodgkin lymphoma (dated by TCRdb to the early 2020s). The study in broad terms: The study used TCR beta sequencing and CyTOF to define a peripheral blood immune signature of response to PD-1 blockade in classical Hodgkin lymphoma.

The paper's findings and limits, for the study overall: Baseline TCR diversity was reported to be lower in newly diagnosed patients than in healthy donors and to be lower still in relapsed/refractory patients. Only a single clinical trial cohort was studied, and what caused the repertoire differences, possibly disease activity or prior therapy, remained undefined.

The Qiagen DNeasy kit was used to extract genomic DNA both from unsorted PBMCs and from the negatively selected CD4+ and CD8+ fractions. Using primers that anneal to V and J segments, immunoSEQ multiplex PCR amplified the TCR beta CDR3 regions. A synthetic immune receptor repertoire was used to minimize amplification bias, and remaining bias was computationally removed after sequencing. The study's own analysis went as follows. Repertoire diversity was quantified as the Shannon entropy index using custom Python scripts. Unsorted, CD4+ and CD8+ repertoires were analyzed separately, except in combined analyses where CD4+ and CD8+ sequences were merged in silico. Held by TCRdb, this immuneACCESS table contains in-frame sequences only and omits some clones. Under half of the omission traces to an unresolved V gene where checked; the cause of the rest is unknown. V, J and clone size are taken as reported in that table, and D and trimming were inferred from the DNA itself. In this sample the table shows 2,500 to 3,500 clones, roughly 70% of which occur a single time. Jointly, the top ten make up about 21% of the sample.

The time point label corresponds to: newly diagnosed, previously untreated cHL patient sample. A Miltenyi CD8+ T cell isolation kit was used for magnetic negative selection to purify CD8+ T cells from thawed PBMCs. As a comparison group for the relapsed/refractory trial patients, PBMCs were sequenced from patients with newly diagnosed, previously untreated classical Hodgkin lymphoma. Peripheral blood was collected in 8 mL Vacutainer Cell Preparation Tubes, from which PBMCs were isolated by centrifugation and then cryopreserved. Purified CD4+ and CD8+ fractions were prepared only for cases in which an additional PBMC sample was available. Magnetically labelled cells were removed on LS columns in a quadroMACS separator, and the flow-through was collected as the purified fraction. In the case of this clone: Its target antigen remains unknown. It has no much larger one-base neighbor in the sample; base qualities were not kept.

CDR1 and CDR2, looked up from the germline V gene, are MDHEN and SYDVKM. Trimming at the junction amounts to 5 bases on V and 0 bases on J, and the germline ends lie 10 bases apart. The CDR3 goes from the cysteine to the phenylalanine over 14 residues. Only the CDR3 DNA is retained, 42 bases long and in frame from the first base. This chain is built from TRBV28 and TRBJ1-1; the D gene lacks a confident call. The sample consisted of CD8+ T cells from blood. The sequence was obtained from a human donor with classical Hodgkin lymphoma. The DNA is TGTGCCAGCAGTCCCCCCCCTGTGAACACTGAAGCTTTCTTT. This translates into CASSPPPVNTEAFF.